The next 29 T cell receptor beta chains were all read from a single sample in a study of T-cell memory formation after mild COVID-19. TCRdb processed the 5' RACE reads anew with MiXCR; each CDR3 protein has one entry. This sample has 90,000 to 120,000 distinct CDR3 sequences, with approximately 12% found just once. Sequenced sample: PBMCs or a T cell subset sorted from them (not recorded which). These TCRs come from a man between 18 and 35 years old who had mild COVID-19 (a few samples of this study predate the infection). Cell type and time point are not known.

V usage is TRBV11-2 and J usage is TRBJ1-2; D not certain. The CDR3 consists of 11 residues. Trimming removed 3 bases at V and 6 bases at J, with 5 bases between. Germline V CDR1 and CDR2: SGHAT, FQNNGV. CDR3 region: CASSFGDGYTF. CDR3 nucleotide sequence: TGTGCCAGCAGCTTTGGGGATGGCTACACCTTC.

The table lists this clonotype with a few counts. The rearrangement uses TRBV18 and TRBJ2-7; D is undetermined. The CDR3 runs 13 residues. The V gene's germline CDR1 is KGHSH and CDR2 LQKENI. V lost 0 bases, J lost 3 bases, and 6 bases lay in between. The CDR3 spells CASSPPDGYEQYV. The CDR3 DNA reads as TGTGCCAGCTCACCACCTGACGGCTACGAGCAGTACGTC.

This rearrangement joins TRBV12-3 or TRBV12-4 to TRBJ1-4; TRBD1 matches 10 bases. The CDR3 consists of 15 residues. V shed 3 bases and J 8 bases; nucleotides not matched to a gene: 6. The CDR3 DNA reads TGTGCCAGCAGTTTTACCGGGACAGGGGAAGAAAAACTGTTTTTT. Translation gives CASSFTGTGEEKLFF.

This clonotype was seen a few times. This chain connects TRBV7-6 to TRBJ2-1; 8 nucleotides match TRBD2. Germline V gene data show CDR1 as SGHVS and CDR2 as FNYEAQ. This CDR3 has 19 residues. Trimming removed 1 base from V and 4 bases from J; junction bases left unmatched: 15. CDR3 protein: CASSLVGGRRGGLYNEQFF. The DNA of the CDR3 is TGTGCCAGCAGCTTAGTTGGCGGTCGTCGGGGGGGATTATACAATGAGCAGTTCTTC.

This clonotype was seen more than once but under ten times. J is TRBJ2-5 and V is TRBV10-3; D not resolved. V lost 0 bases to trimming and J lost 5 bases, with 13 bases between them. Germline V lookup: CDR1 ENHRY, CDR2 SYGVKD. The CDR3 spans 15 residues. The CDR3 loop is CAISESTRVSETQYF. In nucleotides, the CDR3 is TGTGCCATCAGTGAGTCGACTCGAGTATCGGAGACCCAGTACTTC.

This clonotype was seen a few times. CDR3 DNA: TGTGCCAGCAGCCTTTCAGCGGGGAAACTAGCCAAAAACATTCAGTACTTC. Its protein is CASSLSAGKLAKNIQYF. The chain couples TRBV14 to TRBJ2-4; the match to TRBD2 covers 7 bases. Unmatched junction bases numbered 9, after V lost 4 bases and J lost 0 bases. Germline loops: CDR1 SGHDN, CDR2 FVKESK. There are 17 residues in the CDR3.

This clonotype was picked up many times. V gene TRBV4-3 combines with J gene TRBJ2-7; no definite D call. The germline V gene encodes CDR1 LGHNA and CDR2 YSLEER. This CDR3 has 14 amino acids. The V end lost 0 bases, the J end lost 0 bases, and 6 bases lay between the germline ends. Written as DNA, the CDR3 is TGCGCCAGCAGCCAAGAAGGCAGCTCCTACGAGCAGTACTTC. Translating gives CASSQEGSSYEQYF.

This clonotype showed up just once. CDR3 sequence (DNA): TGTGCCAGCAGTTATGGGGGTGACAATCAGCCCCAGCATTTT. Amino acids: CASSYGGDNQPQHF. V is TRBV6-5 and J is TRBJ1-5; the D gene is possibly TRBD1 (5 bases). The CDR3 totals 14 residues. Trimming removed 3 bases from V and 3 bases from J, with 9 bases in between. Germline V gene lookup returns CDR1 MNHEY and CDR2 SVGAGI.

The chain links TRBV7-9 to TRBJ1-1; 9 nucleotides agree with TRBD1. The CDR3 sequence is 15 residues long. With V trimmed by 3 bases and J by 4 bases, 6 bases remained unmatched. From germline, CDR1 is SEHNR and CDR2 FQNEAQ (reference sequence). The CDR3 protein is CASSLDRGGGTEAFF. CDR3 bases: TGTGCCAGCAGCTTGGACAGGGGAGGAGGCACTGAAGCTTTCTTT.

This clonotype showed up just a few times. V and J are TRBV19 and TRBJ2-5; no clear D gene. Germline V lookup: CDR1 LNHDA, CDR2 SQIVND (reference sequence). The CDR3 totals 14 residues. Trimming shortened V by 10 bases and J by 2 bases, and 17 bases separated the two germline ends. In nucleotides, the CDR3 is TGTGCCAAGTCCAGTATCCTCCTTCAAGAGACCCAGTACTTC. Amino acids: CAKSSILLQETQYF.

This clonotype was found a few times. V and J are TRBV27 and TRBJ2-5; the D gene is possibly TRBD2 (6 bases). V shed 3 bases and J shed 1 base, with 15 bases lying between them. Germline assignment: CDR1 MNHEY and CDR2 SMNVEV (reference sequence). This CDR3 comprises 16 residues. CDR3 residues: CASSLEGPGIQETQYF. The CDR3 nucleotides read TGTGCCAGCAGTTTGGAGGGGCCGGGTATCCAAGAGACCCAGTACTTC.

In this sample, this clonotype turned up a few times. The gene calls are TRBV12-3 or TRBV12-4 and TRBJ1-1; D call uncertain. Trimming took 10 bases from V and 2 from J, leaving 8 bases between them. This CDR3 has 11 amino acids. The CDR3 reads CATLVNTEAFF. As DNA, the CDR3 is TGTGCCACGTTGGTCAACACTGAAGCTTTCTTT.

This clonotype was recorded a few times. The genes are TRBV14 and TRBJ2-3, with a possible D match to TRBD1 (6 bases). Germline assignment: CDR1 SGHDN and CDR2 FVKESK. V was trimmed by 0 bases and J by 3 bases, leaving 13 bases between them. This CDR3 is built from 16 residues. This CDR3 reads CASSQDPGDGTDTQYF. In nucleotides, the CDR3 is TGTGCCAGCAGCCAAGACCCAGGGGATGGGACAGATACGCAGTATTTT.

The CDR3 nucleotides read TGTGCCAGCAGACCACAGGGGAGTTGGTGGGAGACCCAGTACTTC. Protein sequence: CASRPQGSWWETQYF. The genes are TRBV7-2 and TRBJ2-5; 7 nucleotides align to TRBD1. J gave up 5 bases and V 6 bases, and 12 bases lay outside the gene matches. The germline V gene encodes CDR1 SGHTA and CDR2 FQGNSA. There are 15 residues in the CDR3.

The genes are TRBV7-9 and TRBJ2-5; tentatively, D is TRBD2 (5 bases). The germline V and J ends were trimmed by 5 bases and 9 bases, with 22 bases remaining between them. CDR1 SEHNR and CDR2 FQNEAQ come from the germline V gene (reference sequence). The CDR3 totals 15 residues. CDR3 DNA: TGTGCCAGCAGCCCGGGAATAGGCGGCTTCGGGGCCCAGTACTTC. It translates to CASSPGIGGFGAQYF.

The chain has TRBV29-1 and TRBJ2-2; maybe TRBD2 (5 bases). The CDR3 totals 13 residues. Per the germline V gene, CDR1 is SQVTM and CDR2 is ANQGSEA. V lost 6 bases to trimming and J lost 5 bases, with 13 bases between them. CDR3 nucleotides: TGCAGCGTCCTGACTACCAATACCGGGGAGCTGTTTTTT. As protein: CSVLTTNTGELFF.

This clonotype showed up just a few times. The J gene is TRBJ2-7, the V gene TRBV10-2, with D possibly matching TRBD1 (5 bases). CDR3 length: 14 amino acids. V was shortened by 11 bases and J by 2 bases, with 19 bases between the two germline ends. In germline, CDR1 is WSHSY, CDR2 SAAADI. CDR3 amino acids: CAGSQGSGTYEQYF. For the CDR3, the DNA is TGCGCCGGATCCCAGGGAAGTGGGACCTACGAGCAGTACTTC.

This clonotype was seen only once. The CDR3 DNA reads as TGTGCCAGCAGTTACTCTTTCCCGGTGACAGATACGCAGTATTTT. It encodes CASSYSFPVTDTQYF. The chain recombines TRBV6-5 with TRBJ2-3; no clear D. Trimming removed 0 bases at V and 3 bases at J, with 10 bases between. Germline V gene data show CDR1 as MNHEY and CDR2 as SVGAGI. The CDR3 contains 15 residues.

This clonotype was counted only a few times. The V gene is TRBV4-1, the J gene TRBJ1-1; 9 positions agree with TRBD1. V was clipped by 0 bases and J by 1 base; unmatched bases: 6. The CDR3 runs 17 residues. Germline lookup yields CDR1 MGHRA and CDR2 YSYEKL. CDR3 in amino acids: CASSQDKLTGGNTEAFF. CDR3 DNA sequence: TGCGCCAGCAGCCAAGACAAGCTGACAGGGGGGAACACTGAAGCTTTCTTT.

This chain joins TRBV9 and TRBJ2-5; tentative D call: TRBD1 (5 bases). Germline CDR1 is SGDLS and CDR2 is YYNGEE. This CDR3 has 14 residues. With 0 bases removed from V and 3 bases from J, the gap between germline ends came to 9 bases. The CDR3 sequence is CASSVGWGEETQYF. The CDR3 DNA follows: TGTGCCAGCAGCGTAGGATGGGGCGAAGAGACCCAGTACTTC.

The chain couples TRBV27 to TRBJ2-7, with 7 bases that match TRBD1. V shed 5 bases and J 4 bases; nucleotides not matched to a gene: 5. This CDR3 region has 13 residues. Per germline, CDR1 MNHEY and CDR2 SMNVEV (reference sequence). The CDR3 sequence: CASSLRGTYEQYF. The CDR3 region has the DNA TGTGCCAGCAGTCTCAGGGGGACATACGAGCAGTACTTC.

In its sample, this clonotype was seen a few times. The chain employs TRBV10-3 and TRBJ2-5, with D perhaps being TRBD1 or TRBD2 (5 bases each). V lost 6 bases, J lost 2 bases, and 19 bases lay in between. Germline V gene data show CDR1 as ENHRY and CDR2 as SYGVKD. The CDR3 runs 16 residues. The CDR3 region is CAISDDGGRTQETQYF. In DNA form, the CDR3 reads TGTGCCATCAGCGACGATGGGGGACGGACTCAAGAGACCCAGTACTTC.

This clonotype turned up a few times. V and J are TRBV21-1 and TRBJ1-1. TRBV21-1 is reported as a pseudogene. The CDR3 loop spans 16 amino acids. This chain's CDR3 is CASSKTTRREVTEAFF. The CDR3 coding sequence is TGTGCCAGCAGCAAAACCACGAGGCGGGAGGTCACTGAAGCTTTCTTT.

Only a few counts were recorded for this clonotype. CDR3 region: CASSWTGGGGELFF. The DNA for the CDR3 is TGTGCCAGCAGTTGGACAGGGGGAGGCGGGGAGCTGTTTTTT. This chain joins TRBV6-6 and TRBJ2-2, with TRBD1 matching over 10 bases. The CDR3 length is 14 residues. V gave up 4 bases and J gave up 7 bases; unmatched junction bases: 3. Germline values: CDR1 MNHNY, CDR2 SVGAGI (reference sequence).

This clonotype was seen a few times. V gene TRBV24-1 combines with J gene TRBJ2-2, with D perhaps matching TRBD1 or TRBD2 (5 bases each). Deletions cut 1 base from V and 3 bases from J, with 8 bases between. This CDR3 region has 15 residues. CDR1 and CDR2 (germline): KGHDR, SFDVKD. The CDR3 protein is CATSDLGTYTGELFF. CDR3 DNA: TGTGCCACCAGTGATTTAGGGACCTACACCGGGGAGCTGTTTTTT.

The sample holds many counts of this clonotype. The chain combines TRBV19 with TRBJ2-7; D remains ambiguous. CDR3 length equals 13 residues. Trimming removed 3 bases at V and 0 bases at J, with 6 bases between. Germline V gives CDR1 LNHDA, CDR2 SQIVND (reference sequence). The DNA for the CDR3 is TGTGCCAGTAGTATCCGGGTCTCCTACGAGCAGTACTTC. Encoded protein: CASSIRVSYEQYF.

V gene TRBV6-2 or TRBV6-3 combines with J gene TRBJ1-2; 7 bases are shared with TRBD1. Trimming removed 7 bases from V and 2 bases from J; junction bases left unmatched: 4. Germline CDR1 is MNHEY and CDR2 is SVGEGT. There are 13 residues in the CDR3. CDR3 residues: CASKLTGNYGYTF. As DNA, the CDR3 is TGTGCCAGCAAGCTGACAGGGAACTATGGCTACACCTTC.

This clonotype was detected a few times. The rearrangement uses TRBV28 and TRBJ1-1; weak D call: TRBD1 (6 bases). V dropped 2 bases and J dropped 1 base, with 11 bases sitting between them. In germline, CDR1 is MDHEN, CDR2 SYDVKM. The CDR3 loop spans 15 amino acids. The DNA for the CDR3 is TGTGCCAGCAGTTTAACAGGGCATACGAACACTGAAGCTTTCTTT. Translation gives CASSLTGHTNTEAFF.

This chain joins TRBV6-2 or TRBV6-3 and TRBJ2-1; no clear D. Trimming took 7 bases from V and 1 from J, leaving 11 bases between them. Germline V gene sequence: CDR1 MNHEY, CDR2 SVGEGT. The CDR3 has 14 residues. The CDR3 DNA sequence: TGTGCCAGCACTGGGTCCCTTTCCTACAATGAGCAGTTCTTC. This encodes CASTGSLSYNEQFF.